The TCR beta chain under discussion was sequenced for a study of T cells in Graves' hyperthyroidism and ophthalmopathy. Patients aged 18 to 65 with hyperthyroidism were newly diagnosed, with duration under 2 months. This CDR3 is 16 amino acids long. CDR1 is KGHDR, CDR2 SFDVKD, per germline. V lost 4 bases to trimming and J lost 3 bases; unmatched junction nucleotides: 4. RNA transcripts served as the template for amplifying TCR beta CDR3 regions. Carried out on the TCR CDR3, a first-round RT-PCR used the HTBI primer set. Via MiXCR, TCRdb re-called the multiplex PCR reads, giving one row per CDR3 protein. The sample includes 800,000 or so distinct CDR3 sequences, over 35% of them seen just once. Study outcomes and limitations: Blood also held most thyroid clonotypes expanded beyond 0.001.

This clonotype was observed at least ten times. What it binds is not known. The clonotype was recovered from a man aged 18 to 29 with Graves' hyperthyroidism. Sequenced: blood. The chain uses TRBV24-1 and TRBJ1-5; 11 bases map to TRBD1. The CDR3 is CATSERDRGNNQPQHF. The CDR3 DNA follows: TGTGCCACCAGTGAGAGGGACAGGGGGAACAATCAGCCCCAGCATTTT.